This T cell receptor (beta chain) is from a study of blood T cell repertoires in COVID-19. Study in general: Samples taken during acute and convalescent COVID-19 were collected in the United States, Italy and Spain. T cells, B-cell-depleted T cells, or PBMCs provided the cDNA or gDNA that served as material.

How the authors handled the data: From reference gene primer amplification, estimates of nucleated cell counts were derived. Some clones are missing from TCRdb's copy, which holds only in-frame ones; the method was immunoSEQ multiplex PCR. V and J calls and clone size come straight from that table; D and trimming were deduced from the DNA. Found here are approximately 430,000 clones, 86% of them singletons; the top ten hold 1.4% to 1.5%. The V and J ends lost 1 base and 1 base, in that order; junction bases with no gene match: 4. Germline CDR1 reads LNHNV; CDR2 reads YYDKDF (reference sequence). The CDR3 length is 17 residues.

The sample comprised peripheral blood. The TCR was taken from a woman aged 30 to 39 with active or convalescent COVID-19. The chain couples TRBV15 to TRBJ2-2, with 9 bases that match TRBD1. The CDR3 DNA is TGTGCCACCAGCAGAGTAGGGACAGGGAAGAACACCGGGGAGCTGTTTTTT. It is translated as CATSRVGTGKNTGELFF.